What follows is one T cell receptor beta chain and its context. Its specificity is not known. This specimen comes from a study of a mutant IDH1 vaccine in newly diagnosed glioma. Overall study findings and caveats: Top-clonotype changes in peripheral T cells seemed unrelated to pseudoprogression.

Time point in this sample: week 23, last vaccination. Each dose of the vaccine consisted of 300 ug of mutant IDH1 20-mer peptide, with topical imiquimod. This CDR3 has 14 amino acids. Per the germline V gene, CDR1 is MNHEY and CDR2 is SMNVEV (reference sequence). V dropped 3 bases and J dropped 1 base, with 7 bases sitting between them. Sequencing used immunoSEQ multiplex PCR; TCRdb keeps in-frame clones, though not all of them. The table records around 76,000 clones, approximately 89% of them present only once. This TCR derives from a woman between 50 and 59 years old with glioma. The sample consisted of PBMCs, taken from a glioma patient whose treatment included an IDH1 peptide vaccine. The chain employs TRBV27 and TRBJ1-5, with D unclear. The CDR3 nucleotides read TGTGCCAGCAGTTTTAGCCAAAGCAATCAGCCCCAGCATTTT. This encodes CASSFSQSNQPQHF.